This T cell receptor (beta chain) was identified during a study of T cell responses to AZD1222 COVID-19 vaccine. Method: immunoSEQ multiplex PCR; TCRdb's copy keeps in-frame clones and lacks some. Of 95,000 or so clones in the sample, 90% to 95% were seen once. Germline assignment: CDR1 MDHEN and CDR2 SYDVKM. The CDR3 totals 15 residues. V lost 2 bases and J lost 4, with 14 bases in between. This clone has only one observation. The source material was peripheral blood, sampled 28 days after the second AZD1222 dose. The chain links TRBV28 to TRBJ1-2; D ambiguous. The origin of this receptor is an adult who received the AZD1222 COVID-19 vaccine. The DNA for the CDR3 is TGTGCCAGCAGTTTACTTGGAGGACCTACCTATGGCTACACCTTC. Amino acid sequence: CASSLLGGPTYGYTF.